The present T cell receptor beta chain was sequenced within a study of metastatic and nonmetastatic thyroid tumors. Study-wide context: Across peripheral blood and tumor or nodule tissue samples taken from malignant and benign thyroid patients, the repertoires were compared with one another.

In the authors' workflow: To classify distant metastasis in papillary thyroid cancer, a model was built from CDR3 differences across clinicopathological groups. Using MiXCR, TCRdb reanalyzed the PCR reads. The authors' filters were not applied to this entry. The sample records tens of thousands of clones, approximately 4.1% being singletons. All patients reached thyroid surgery having received no treatment beforehand. Many counts were recorded for this clone. Sequenced: blood. The source of this sequence is a female donor with papillary thyroid cancer or a benign thyroid nodule (not recorded which). Some clones in this sample may be carry-over from other donors' samples.

The DNA for the CDR3 is TGTGCCAGCAGCCAGGGGGCTTTGAACACTGAAGCTTTCTTT. It encodes CASSQGALNTEAFF. The chain uses TRBV11-3 and TRBJ1-1, with TRBD1 matching 8 bases. V gave up 5 bases and J gave up 0 bases; unmatched junction bases: 2. Germline V CDR1 and CDR2: SGHNT, YENEEA. This CDR3 has 14 residues. Supplemented by reference TRBV11-3 and TRBJ1-1, the full variable domain reads EAGVVQSPRYKIIEKKQPVAFWCNPISGHNTLYWYLQNLGQGPELLIRYENEEAVDDSQLPKDRFSAERLKGVDSTLKIQPAELGDSAVYLCASSQGALNTEAFFGQGTRLTVV.